This is a list of T cell receptor beta chains from one sample in a study of Ad26.COV2.S vaccination and SARS-CoV-2 variants. Profiling relied on immunoSEQ multiplex PCR, and the TCRdb table lists in-frame clones only, not all of them. Of approximately 410,000 clones in the sample, 88% are singletons; the top ten hold about 3.6%. The sequencing here drew on peripheral blood, taken in a trial of Ad26.COV2.S vaccine versus placebo. The origin of the receptors is a person between 18 and 59 years old who received the Ad26.COV2.S COVID-19 vaccine or a placebo. Both conserved end residues are part of each CDR3. The D gene is left open where the match is weak. For some rows the clone size is stated as once, few or many, or as a class when expanded; others skip it.

J gene	V gene	D gene	clone size	CDR3 protein	CDR3 DNA
TRBJ1-1	TRBV7-3	.	.	CASKGTGTEAFF	TGTGCCAGCAAGGGCACGGGCACTGAAGCTTTCTTT
TRBJ2-3	TRBV5-1	TRBD2	.	CASSSGGKTDTQYF	TGCGCCAGCAGCTCGGGGGGGAAGACAGATACGCAGTATTTT
TRBJ2-7	TRBV6-2/TRBV6-3	.	few	CASSYSDSPEENEQYF	TGTGCCAGCAGTTACTCGGACTCTCCGGAAGAGAACGAGCAGTACTTC
TRBJ2-5	TRBV5-4	.	.	CASSQPGTLQETQYF	TGTGCCAGCAGCCAACCGGGGACGCTACAAGAGACCCAGTACTTC
TRBJ1-4	TRBV19	.	.	CASSIRGDGEKLFF	TGTGCCAGTAGTATCCGGGGGGATGGCGAAAAACTGTTTTTT
TRBJ2-3	TRBV6-5	TRBD2	once	CAIITGTSATDTQYF	TGTGCCATTATAACCGGGACTAGCGCTACAGATACGCAGTATTTT
TRBJ2-7	TRBV9	TRBD2	once	CVSGGLAIAGEQYF	TGTGTCAGCGGGGGACTAGCGATAGCGGGCGAGCAGTACTTC
TRBJ1-3	TRBV7-2	.	.	CASSFAGVAGNTIYF	TGTGCCAGCAGCTTCGCAGGGGTGGCCGGAAACACCATATATTTT
TRBJ1-1	TRBV18	.	.	CASHGRANTEAFF	TGTGCCAGCCACGGACGGGCGAACACTGAAGCTTTCTTT
TRBJ1-3	TRBV9	.	.	CASSVELGNTIYF	TGTGCCAGCAGCGTAGAGTTAGGAAACACCATATATTTT
TRBJ1-1	TRBV6-2/TRBV6-3	.	once	CASSPIGGAGNTEAFF	TGTGCCAGCAGTCCCATAGGTGGAGCCGGGAACACTGAAGCTTTCTTT
TRBJ1-6	TRBV4-3	.	.	CASSQGPFNSPLHF	TGCGCCAGCAGCCAAGGTCCTTTCAATTCACCCCTCCACTTT
TRBJ2-5	TRBV11-3	.	.	CASSLRGAQETQYF	TGTGCCAGCAGTTTAAGGGGGGCCCAAGAGACCCAGTACTTC
TRBJ1-3	TRBV5-4	.	.	CASSSGQFGNTIYF	TGTGCCAGCAGCTCCGGACAGTTTGGAAACACCATATATTTT
TRBJ1-5	TRBV10-3	TRBD1	.	CAISGTGNRLWANQPQHF	TGTGCCATCAGCGGGACAGGTAATCGGCTCTGGGCTAATCAGCCCCAGCATTTT
TRBJ2-7	TRBV15	.	.	CATSRERDGSYEQYF	TGTGCCACCAGCAGAGAGCGGGACGGCTCCTACGAGCAGTACTTC
TRBJ2-3	TRBV5-1	TRBD2	.	CASSLAGQTSSGGNRDTQYF	TGCGCCAGCAGCTTGGCGGGACAGACCTCTAGCGGGGGGAACAGAGATACGCAGTATTTT
TRBJ1-1	TRBV4-1	.	.	CASSQGEAANTEAFF	TGCGCCAGCAGCCAAGGAGAGGCAGCGAACACTGAAGCTTTCTTT
TRBJ1-5	TRBV6-2/TRBV6-3	.	.	CASSRRVNQPQHF	TGTGCCAGCAGTCGACGGGTGAATCAGCCCCAGCATTTT
TRBJ2-2	TRBV6-6	.	.	CASSPSVAGELFF	TGTGCCAGCAGCCCCTCCGTAGCCGGGGAGCTGTTTTTT
TRBJ2-2	TRBV11-2	.	.	CASSFSENTGELFF	TGTGCCAGCAGCTTTAGCGAGAACACCGGGGAGCTGTTTTTT
TRBJ1-1	TRBV9	.	.	CASSAETENTEAFF	TGTGCCAGCAGCGCAGAGACAGAGAACACTGAAGCTTTCTTT
TRBJ2-1	TRBV29-1	.	.	CSVEVLTLPYSHNEQFF	TGCAGCGTTGAAGTCCTGACTTTGCCTTACTCACACAATGAGCAGTTCTTC
TRBJ2-5	TRBV7-2	.	.	CASSLRGEPYQETQYF	TGTGCCAGCAGCTTAAGGGGTGAGCCCTACCAAGAGACCCAGTACTTC
TRBJ1-1	TRBV6-1	.	.	CASSKVQGSLILTEAFF	TGTGCCAGCAGTAAAGTACAGGGTTCCCTCATACTCACTGAAGCTTTCTTT
TRBJ2-7	TRBV5-1	.	.	CASSLGDAYGYEQYF	TGCGCCAGCAGCTTAGGGGACGCGTACGGCTACGAGCAGTACTTC
TRBJ2-7	TRBV12-2	.	once	CASRFRDRVGEQYF	TGTGCAAGTCGCTTCCGGGACAGGGTTGGCGAGCAGTACTTC
TRBJ2-2	TRBV28	TRBD1	.	CATSTGGATGELFF	TGTGCCACCTCGACAGGGGGTGCCACCGGGGAGCTGTTTTTT
TRBJ1-2	TRBV29-1	.	.	CSVAIGVDGYTF	TGCAGCGTCGCAATCGGGGTTGACGGCTACACCTTC
TRBJ2-5	TRBV4-1	.	.	CASSQGGGGGETQYF	TGCGCCAGCAGCCAAGGCGGCGGGGGCGGAGAGACCCAGTACTTC
TRBJ2-3	TRBV4-3	.	.	CASSQLLQGRDTQYF	TGCGCCAGCAGCCAACTTCTACAGGGTCGAGATACGCAGTATTTT
TRBJ1-5	TRBV18	TRBD1	many	CASSPRQGIHQPQHF	TGTGCCAGCTCACCACGACAGGGGATACATCAGCCCCAGCATTTT
TRBJ2-3	TRBV6-1	.	.	CASSEPGFTDTQYF	TGTGCCAGCAGTGAACCGGGGTTCACAGATACGCAGTATTTT
TRBJ2-1	TRBV5-4	.	.	CASSLGSAHYNEQFF	TGTGCCAGCAGCTTGGGGTCAGCACATTACAATGAGCAGTTCTTC
TRBJ2-5	TRBV25-1	.	.	CASSENRFQETQYF	TGTGCCAGCAGTGAAAACAGGTTTCAAGAGACCCAGTACTTC
TRBJ1-2	TRBV27	.	.	CASSPGSSGGYTF	TGTGCCAGCAGTCCCGGGAGCTCGGGTGGCTACACCTTC
TRBJ2-7	TRBV28	TRBD2	.	CASSLAGVGFSAYYEQYF	TGTGCCAGCAGTTTAGCGGGGGTGGGCTTTAGCGCATACTACGAGCAGTACTTC
TRBJ2-1	TRBV7-6	.	.	CASSHRTNNNEQFF	TGTGCCAGCAGCCACCGGACGAATAATAATGAGCAGTTCTTC
TRBJ2-5	TRBV7-7	TRBD2	.	CASSLGPSGSETQYF	TGTGCTAGCAGCTTAGGGCCTAGCGGGAGTGAGACCCAGTACTTC
TRBJ1-5	TRBV6-5	.	.	CASSPWDQPQHF	TGTGCCAGCAGTCCTTGGGATCAGCCCCAGCATTTT
TRBJ1-1	TRBV12-5	.	.	CASGLDLQGNTEAFF	TGTGCTAGTGGTCTTGACCTACAGGGTAACACTGAAGCTTTCTTT
TRBJ2-7	TRBV7-2	.	.	CASSWDWTYEQYF	TGTGCCAGCAGCTGGGACTGGACCTACGAGCAGTACTTC
TRBJ1-5	TRBV19	.	.	CASTTQGNQPQHF	TGTGCCAGTACAACCCAGGGTAATCAGCCCCAGCATTTT
TRBJ1-6	TRBV7-9	.	.	CASSLAGLGSPLHF	TGTGCCAGCAGCTTAGCCGGGTTAGGGTCACCCCTCCACTTT
TRBJ2-1	TRBV4-3	TRBD2	.	CASSSRLAGGYEQFF	TGCGCCAGCAGCAGTCGACTAGCGGGGGGCTATGAGCAGTTCTTC
TRBJ1-5	TRBV7-6	.	.	CASSLTGNQPQHF	TGTGCCAGCAGCTTAACTGGTAATCAGCCCCAGCATTTT
TRBJ2-7	TRBV28	.	.	CASVGGPKEQYF	TGTGCCAGCGTGGGGGGGCCGAAGGAGCAGTACTTC
TRBJ2-6	TRBV28	.	once	CASRGPGRGSGANVLTF	TGTGCCAGCAGAGGACCGGGCCGCGGGTCTGGGGCCAACGTCCTGACTTTC
TRBJ2-3	TRBV10-3	.	.	CAISADTQYF	TGTGCCATCAGTGCAGATACGCAGTATTTT
TRBJ2-1	TRBV5-1	.	.	CASSLVAGHNEQFF	TGCGCCAGCAGCTTGGTGGCAGGACACAATGAGCAGTTCTTC
TRBJ2-1	TRBV28	.	.	CASSFGSSYNEQFF	TGTGCCAGCAGTTTCGGGAGCTCCTACAATGAGCAGTTCTTC
TRBJ2-5	TRBV6-2/TRBV6-3	TRBD2	.	CASSPLGLAGGQETQYF	TGTGCCAGCAGTCCCCTGGGACTAGCGGGGGGGCAAGAGACCCAGTACTTC
TRBJ1-2	TRBV18	.	.	CASSPSGQSNYGYTF	TGTGCCAGCTCACCATCAGGACAGTCTAACTATGGCTACACCTTC